The present T cell receptor beta chain was sequenced within a study of beta chain features in type 1 diabetes. General study findings and limits: Researchers report that Type 1 diabetes patients had moderately but significantly shorter TCRB CDR3s across all four CD4+ subsets.

This clone appeared a few times. The antigen is undetermined. The ends lost 4 bases at V and 4 bases at J; junction bases unmatched: 10. The CDR3 totals 16 residues. CDR1 SGHTA and CDR2 FQGNSA come from the germline V gene. Of the isolated RNA, all was reverse transcribed, and so the sequenced material was expressed TCRB transcripts. Using immunoSEQ multiplex PCR, the repertoire was profiled, and TCRdb retains in-frame clones only, with some absent. Here the sample spans 600,000 to 750,000 clones, around 11% being singletons. V usage is TRBV7-2 and J usage is TRBJ2-5; 9 positions match TRBD1. Material for sequencing was naive CD4+ T cells from blood. This sequence originates from a man aged 30-40 years with type 1 diabetes. DNA for the CDR3: TGTGCCAGCAGCTCGTCAGCGGGACAGGGAGGAGAGACCCAGTACTTC. Amino acid sequence: CASSSSAGQGGETQYF.